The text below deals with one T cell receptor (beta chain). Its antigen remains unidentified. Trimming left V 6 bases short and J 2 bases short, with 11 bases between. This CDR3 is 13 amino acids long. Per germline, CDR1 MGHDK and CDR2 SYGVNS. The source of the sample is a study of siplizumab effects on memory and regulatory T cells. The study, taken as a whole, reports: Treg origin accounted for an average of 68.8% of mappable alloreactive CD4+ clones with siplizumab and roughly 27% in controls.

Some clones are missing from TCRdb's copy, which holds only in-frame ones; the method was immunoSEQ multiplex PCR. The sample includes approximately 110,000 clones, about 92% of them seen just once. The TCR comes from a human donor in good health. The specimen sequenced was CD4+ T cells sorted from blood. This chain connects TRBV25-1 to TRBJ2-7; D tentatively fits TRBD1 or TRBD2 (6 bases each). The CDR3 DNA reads TGTGCCAGCAGGGGGGGCCAGACCTACGAGCAGTACTTC. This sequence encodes CASRGGQTYEQYF.